These 18 T cell receptor beta chains were sequenced from one sample in a study of cytomegalovirus exposure and HLA in healthy donors (dated by TCRdb to about 2017). Libraries were made using the immunoSEQ multiplex PCR assay. TCRdb took this table from immuneACCESS and kept in-frame rearrangements with V and J called. Such tables lack part of the clones; where checked against another copy, unresolved V genes explain under half of the gap, and the rest is unexplained. This sample comprises 45,000 to 70,000 clones, about 92% of them detected only once. The top ten clones comprise approximately 6.3% of the sample. Sequencing input: PBMCs. These receptors all stem from a young woman in good health and CMV-seronegative.

The V and J genes are TRBV4-3 and TRBJ2-5; D is possibly TRBD2 (6 bases). Germline assignment: CDR1 LGHNA and CDR2 YSLEER. This CDR3 is 14 amino acids long. With 0 bases removed from V and 3 bases from J, the gap between germline ends came to 8 bases. Written as DNA, the CDR3 is TGCGCCAGCAGCCAAGATCCGGGAGAAGAGACCCAGTACTTC. This gives the protein CASSQDPGEETQYF.

The genes are TRBV7-2 and TRBJ2-1; tentatively, D is TRBD1 (5 bases). Germline CDR1 and CDR2: SGHTA and FQGNSA. Trimming left V 5 bases short and J 0 bases short, with 11 bases between. The length of the CDR3 is 15 residues. CDR3 residues: CASSVRGGSYNEQFF. The CDR3 DNA sequence: TGTGCCAGCAGCGTAAGGGGTGGCTCCTACAATGAGCAGTTCTTC.

This clone was recorded only once. This chain connects TRBV6-5 to TRBJ1-2; D gene ambiguous. CDR3 length: 12 amino acids. From germline, CDR1 is MNHEY and CDR2 SVGAGI. Trimming left V 0 bases short and J 4 bases short, with 3 bases between. For the CDR3, the DNA is TGTGCCAGCAGTTACTCCGGCTATGGCTACACCTTC. Translation: CASSYSGYGYTF.

The rearrangement joins TRBV6-5 to TRBJ2-7; a possible D gene is TRBD2 (5 bases). The CDR3 is 13 residues long. Germline CDR1 and CDR2: MNHEY and SVGAGI. The ends were cut back, 6 bases at V and 0 bases at J, with 9 bases in the middle. CDR3 in amino acids: CASRPGDSYEQYF. CDR3 sequence (DNA): TGTGCCAGCAGGCCCGGGGACTCCTACGAGCAGTACTTC.

V and J are TRBV29-1 and TRBJ2-7; D remains unclear. V was pared by 5 bases and J by 3 bases, with 11 bases between. This CDR3 is built from 12 residues. Germline CDR1 is SQVTM and CDR2 is ANQGSEA. CDR3: CSVLSASYEQYV. In DNA, the CDR3 is TGCAGCGTTCTGAGCGCTAGCTACGAGCAGTACGTC.

The chain uses TRBV2 and TRBJ2-7; 7 bases align to TRBD1. Looked up from germline, CDR1 is SNHLY and CDR2 is FYNNEI. The CDR3 is made up of 15 amino acids. J gave up 4 bases and V 5 bases, and 11 bases lay outside the gene matches. CDR3 sequence (DNA): TGTGCCAGCAGTTCTCCGTGGACAGGAGATTACGAGCAGTACGTC. It encodes CASSSPWTGDYEQYV.

The chain uses TRBV10-3 and TRBJ1-1, with D possibly TRBD1 on 6 matching bases. Trimming cost V 2 bases and J 0 bases, with 7 bases left between them. The CDR3 contains 14 residues. Germline V CDR1 and CDR2: ENHRY, SYGVKD. In DNA, the CDR3 is TGTGCCATCAGTGAGACAGGGCTGAACACTGAAGCTTTCTTT. It encodes CAISETGLNTEAFF.

The chain joins TRBV19 to TRBJ1-2; TRBD1 agrees at 7 bases. CDR3 length: 14 residues. Germline-derived CDR1 and CDR2 are LNHDA and SQIVND (reference sequence). V lost 3 bases and J lost 5; bases outside the gene matches: 6. CDR3 in amino acids: CASSIPSGQYGYTF. DNA for the CDR3: TGTGCCAGTAGTATTCCCTCGGGACAGTATGGCTACACCTTC.

J is TRBJ2-6 and V is TRBV19, with 11 bases that match TRBD1. CDR3 length: 18 residues. Per the germline V gene, CDR1 is LNHDA and CDR2 is SQIVND (reference sequence). J lost 4 bases, V lost 6 bases, and 11 bases had no gene match. CDR3 nucleotides: TGTGCCAGTAGAACCACGGACAGGGGGCTCCCCGGGGCCAACGTCCTGACTTTC. Protein product: CASRTTDRGLPGANVLTF.

In its sample, this clone was seen once. The rearrangement uses TRBV19 and TRBJ1-1; 7 nucleotides match TRBD1. The CDR3 consists of 14 residues. Per the germline V gene, CDR1 is LNHDA and CDR2 is SQIVND (reference sequence). The junction had 9 bases not matched to a gene; V was cut back by 9 bases and J by 2 bases. The CDR3 region has the DNA TGTGCCAGCCTTAGACAGGGTATTAACACTGAAGCTTTCTTT. Translating gives CASLRQGINTEAFF.

J is TRBJ1-2 and V is TRBV18; TRBD1 aligns across 8 bases. Germline assignment: CDR1 KGHSH and CDR2 LQKENI. The CDR3 has 17 residues. Losses at the gene ends were 0 bases for V and 6 bases for J; bases not matched to a gene: 12. CDR3 amino acids: CASSPPGRPGTGHGYTF. As DNA, the CDR3 is TGTGCCAGCTCACCACCGGGGCGTCCTGGGACAGGTCATGGCTACACCTTC.

The V and J genes are TRBV13 and TRBJ2-3; tentatively, D is TRBD2 (5 bases). V was trimmed by 2 bases and J by 4 bases, leaving 16 bases between them. Looked up from germline, CDR1 is PRHDT and CDR2 is FYEKMQ (reference sequence). The CDR3 covers 16 residues. In nucleotides, the CDR3 is TGTGCCAGCAGCTTAAAAACCCTTTTGAGGGCAGATACGCAGTATTTT. Protein sequence: CASSLKTLLRADTQYF.

In DNA, the CDR3 is TGCGCCAGCAGCTTGGTCTCCGGACAGAATTCACCCCTCCACTTT. It codes for CASSLVSGQNSPLHF. The rearrangement uses TRBV5-1 and TRBJ1-6; maybe TRBD1 (6 bases). The CDR3 consists of 15 residues. Trimming took 0 bases from V and 7 from J, leaving 11 bases between them. Germline V CDR1 and CDR2: SGHRS, YFSETQ.

This rearrangement joins TRBV5-4 to TRBJ2-1; no definite D call. Germline values: CDR1 SGHNT, CDR2 YYREEE (reference sequence). Trimming removed 1 base at V and 4 bases at J, with 6 bases between. The CDR3 runs to 13 residues. The CDR3 nucleotides are TGTGCCAGCAGCTTGTCCGGGTACAATGAGCAGTTCTTC. Translating it yields CASSLSGYNEQFF.

The genes are TRBV19 and TRBJ1-2; D is unresolved. Germline V gives CDR1 LNHDA, CDR2 SQIVND (reference sequence). There are 14 residues in the CDR3. Between the trimmed V and J ends, which lost 0 bases and 4 bases, there was a span of 9 bases. In DNA form, the CDR3 reads TGTGCCAGTAGTATAGATCATAGCGGCTATGGCTACACCTTC. Translated, it gives CASSIDHSGYGYTF.

The CDR3 loop is CASSESGQGETF. The DNA of the CDR3 is TGTGCCAGCAGTGAATCAGGGCAGGGTGAAACCTTC. The V call is TRBV2, the J call TRBJ1-2; the D gene is possibly TRBD1 (5 bases). In germline, CDR1 is SNHLY, CDR2 FYNNEI. Trimming took off 2 bases at V and 14 bases at J, with 15 bases between the two ends. This CDR3 comprises 12 residues.

DNA of the CDR3: TGTGCCAGCAGCTTTCTAGCGGGGGGGCCGAGCGAGCAGTACTTC. Residues: CASSFLAGGPSEQYF. The chain is built from TRBV7-8 and TRBJ2-7; 12 nucleotides line up with TRBD2. V shed 3 bases and J 6 bases; nucleotides not matched to a gene: 6. The length of the CDR3 is 15 residues. Germline CDR1 is SGHVS and CDR2 is FQNEAQ.

In this sample, this clone turned up once. The CDR3 here is CASNLQWRGLGTEAFF. The CDR3 DNA sequence: TGTGCCAGCAACCTACAATGGCGGGGACTAGGGACTGAAGCTTTCTTT. The V gene is TRBV13, the J gene TRBJ1-1, with D possibly matching TRBD1 (5 bases). Germline V gene sequence: CDR1 PRHDT, CDR2 FYEKMQ (reference sequence). The CDR3 is 16 residues long. The ends were cut back, 7 bases at V and 5 bases at J, with 23 bases in the middle.